The rows below give T cell receptor beta chains drawn from one sample of a study of T cells in Graves' hyperthyroidism and ophthalmopathy. TCRdb independently ran MiXCR on the multiplex PCR reads; one entry per CDR3 protein. The sample holds roughly 170,000 distinct CDR3 sequences, 9.4% seen once. Sequenced input: blood. The origin of the receptors is a young woman with Graves' hyperthyroidism that later progressed to Graves' ophthalmopathy. The CDR3 runs from the conserved cysteine through the conserved F or W.

J,V,CDR3
TRBJ2-7,TRBV19,CASSPHTASYEQYF
TRBJ1-1,TRBV6-9,CASSSQGLSTEAFF
TRBJ1-5,TRBV7-9,CASSSHAGSNQPQHF
TRBJ2-2,TRBV30,CAWSPLFYGELFF
TRBJ2-3,TRBV18,CASSPSASGRKDTQYF
TRBJ2-5,TRBV5-1,CASSREGGGTQYF
TRBJ1-1,TRBV19,CASSPRQGRNTEAFF
TRBJ2-5,TRBV7-9,CASILRQGAPETQYF
TRBJ2-7,TRBV5-6,CASSPQLVADAYEQYF
TRBJ1-1,TRBV3-1,CASNRRTVTEAFF
TRBJ1-1,TRBV14,CASSHRGLSEAFF
TRBJ2-1,TRBV7-9,CASSSLAGAREQFF
TRBJ2-3,TRBV7-9,CASSLPLPGTSLADTQYF
TRBJ2-3,TRBV5-4,CASSYASTDTQYF
TRBJ2-2,TRBV6-1,CASSRQGWDTGELFF
TRBJ1-3,TRBV3-1,CASSQPKTGSYAGNTIYF
TRBJ2-1,TRBV20-1,CSAERKSSYNEQFF
TRBJ1-6,TRBV5-1,CASSSSPGNNSPLHF
TRBJ1-5,TRBV2,CASSDRESNQPQHF
TRBJ2-1,TRBV28,CASSLNQGAKYNEQFF
TRBJ2-5,TRBV5-8,CASNLWGSETQYF
TRBJ2-2,TRBV6-4,CASSDSDGAGELFF
TRBJ2-5,TRBV7-9,CASSYAGSQETQYF
TRBJ2-2,TRBV6-5,CASSYSVANTGELFF
TRBJ2-7,TRBV19,CASSMIGQAYEQYF
TRBJ2-7,TRBV30,CAWSVPSPYEQYF
TRBJ2-7,TRBV6-1,CASRPATSHYEQYF
TRBJ2-1,TRBV29-1,CSARVQGPNEQFF
TRBJ1-5,TRBV7-8,CASSRTGPNQPQHF
TRBJ1-1,TRBV5-6,CASSLTPTGVEGAFF
TRBJ2-3,TRBV6-1,CASSPLGTSTDTQYF
TRBJ1-1,TRBV3-1,CASSQSDVTEAFF
TRBJ2-7,TRBV6-5,CASSNQPGTSGRAAYEQYF
TRBJ2-3,TRBV2,CASQGREGTDTQYF
TRBJ2-6,TRBV7-9,CASPPLVVPPWGANVLTF
TRBJ2-7,TRBV20-1,CSARRTDEQYF
TRBJ2-1,TRBV14,CASRKQGASYNEQFF
TRBJ1-1,TRBV14,CASSQEAGRGTEAFF
TRBJ2-1,TRBV11-3,CASSFTSGGDNEQFF
TRBJ2-7,TRBV20-1,CSALDRGGPYEQYF
TRBJ2-5,TRBV11-2,CASSLSLGGVEETQYF
TRBJ1-1,TRBV9,CASSAEQGSKTEAFF
TRBJ1-2,TRBV9,CASSGAPTLQGYTF
TRBJ2-3,TRBV2,CASSSGGKDTQYF
TRBJ1-2,TRBV12-3/TRBV12-4,CASSLAVVGARDGYTF
TRBJ2-1,TRBV2,CASNIESSYNEQFF
TRBJ2-5,TRBV20-1,CSGTRRGGETQYF
TRBJ2-5,TRBV24-1,CATSESSLQETQYF
TRBJ2-2,TRBV12-3/TRBV12-4,CASSRQGPTGELFF
TRBJ1-1,TRBV5-1,CASSLRGENTEAFF